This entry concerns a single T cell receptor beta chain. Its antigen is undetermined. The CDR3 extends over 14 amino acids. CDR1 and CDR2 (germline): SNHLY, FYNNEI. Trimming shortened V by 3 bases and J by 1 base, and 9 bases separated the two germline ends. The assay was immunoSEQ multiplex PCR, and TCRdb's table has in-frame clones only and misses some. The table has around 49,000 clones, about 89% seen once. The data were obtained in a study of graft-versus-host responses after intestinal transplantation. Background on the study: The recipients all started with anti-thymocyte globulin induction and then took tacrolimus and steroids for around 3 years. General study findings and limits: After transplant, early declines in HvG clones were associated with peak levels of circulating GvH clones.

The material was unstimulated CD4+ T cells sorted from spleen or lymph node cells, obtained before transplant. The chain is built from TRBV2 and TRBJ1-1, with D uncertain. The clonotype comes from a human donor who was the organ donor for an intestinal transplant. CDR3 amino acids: CASSEGGWNTEAFF. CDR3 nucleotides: TGTGCCAGCAGTGAGGGCGGGTGGAACACTGAAGCTTTCTTT.